The 21 T cell receptor beta chains listed next were all sequenced from one sample in a study of T cell changes during pregnancy in multiple sclerosis. Here immunoSEQ multiplex PCR was the method, and the copy in TCRdb shows in-frame clones only, minus some. The sample carries some 75,000 clones, roughly 95% recorded once. The sequenced sample was peripheral blood, obtained in the second trimester of pregnancy. These receptors all stem from a female donor with multiple sclerosis, enrolled in a pregnancy study.

The rearrangement uses TRBV19 and TRBJ1-5, with 8 bases that match TRBD1. This CDR3 is 13 amino acids long. J gave up 3 bases and V 8 bases, and 3 bases lay outside the gene matches. CDR1 and CDR2 (germline): LNHDA, SQIVND (reference sequence). The CDR3, as DNA: TGTGCCAGTCGACAGGGGAACAATCAGCCCCAGCATTTT. It encodes CASRQGNNQPQHF. The whole variable domain, filled in from reference TRBV19 and TRBJ1-5, reads DGGITQSPKYLFRKEGQNVTLSCEQNLNHDAMYWYRQDPGQGLRLIYYSQIVNDFQKGDIAEGYSVSREKKESFPLTVTSAQKNPTAFYLCASRQGNNQPQHFGDGTRLSIL.

The chain combines TRBV11-3 with TRBJ2-1, with D perhaps matching TRBD2 (5 bases). The CDR3 consists of 17 residues. V lost 1 base and J 8 bases, leaving 21 bases between the germline ends. Germline V gene data show CDR1 as SGHNT and CDR2 as YENEEA. The CDR3 sequence: CASSLGTWGEASDEQFF. The CDR3, as DNA: TGTGCCAGCAGCTTAGGGACGTGGGGAGAGGCTTCGGATGAGCAGTTCTTC.

The V and J genes are TRBV28 and TRBJ2-7; 8 nucleotides agree with TRBD1. Per the germline V gene, CDR1 is MDHEN and CDR2 is SYDVKM. V dropped 5 bases and J dropped 1; count of bases not matched to a gene: 7. The CDR3 is 15 amino acids. CDR3 loop: CASSIPDRASYEQYF. The CDR3 DNA is TGTGCCAGCAGTATTCCGGACAGGGCTTCCTACGAGCAGTACTTC.

The chain is built from TRBV30 and TRBJ2-7; a weak D match, TRBD1 (6 bases). CDR1 is GTSNPN and CDR2 is SVGIG in the germline V gene (reference sequence). The CDR3 runs 12 residues. Between the trimmed V and J ends, which lost 8 bases and 5 bases, there was a span of 16 bases. This CDR3 is CAGEDSYNEQYF. DNA for the CDR3: TGTGCCGGCGAGGACAGTTATAACGAGCAGTACTTC.

The rearrangement joins TRBV19 to TRBJ1-5; no clear D. Germline V gene data show CDR1 as LNHDA and CDR2 as SQIVND (reference sequence). Trimming shortened V by 3 bases and J by 3 bases, and 6 bases separated the two germline ends. The CDR3 spans 13 residues. CDR3 coding DNA: TGTGCCAGTAGTATCAGTTCCAATCAGCCCCAGCATTTT. Its protein is CASSISSNQPQHF.

This clone was detected only once. The J gene is TRBJ1-1, the V gene TRBV19; 7 bases align to TRBD1. Germline values: CDR1 LNHDA, CDR2 SQIVND (reference sequence). The V segment lost 1 base and the J segment 8 bases; nucleotides outside the gene matches: 7. The CDR3 is 14 residues long. This CDR3 is CASSIGGQYTEAFF. As DNA, the CDR3 is TGTGCCAGTAGTATAGGGGGACAGTATACCGAAGCTTTCTTT.

The J gene is TRBJ2-5, the V gene TRBV2; possible D gene TRBD2, 5 bases. Trimming pared 4 bases from V and 1 base from J, leaving 10 bases between. Germline-derived CDR1 and CDR2 are SNHLY and FYNNEI. The CDR3 runs 14 residues. The CDR3: CASSGMGAQETQYF. The CDR3, as DNA: TGTGCCAGCAGTGGTATGGGAGCCCAAGAGACCCAGTACTTC.

V usage is TRBV9 and J usage is TRBJ2-1; D is uncertain. Germline loops: CDR1 SGDLS, CDR2 YYNGEE. The V gene lost 3 bases and the J gene lost 0 bases, with 10 bases spanning the gap. The CDR3 is 15 amino acids. In DNA form, the CDR3 reads TGTGCCAGCAGCGCCAAGCTGTCCTCCTACAATGAGCAGTTCTTC. Amino acid sequence: CASSAKLSSYNEQFF.

V gene TRBV7-9 combines with J gene TRBJ1-2; D is unresolved. V dropped 4 bases and J dropped 5 bases, with 17 bases sitting between them. Per the germline V gene, CDR1 is SEHNR and CDR2 is FQNEAQ (reference sequence). The CDR3 spans 15 residues. DNA for the CDR3: TGTGCCAGCAGCTCTACCATGACAATCCAATATGGCTACACCTTC. It translates to CASSSTMTIQYGYTF.

CDR3 region: CASSLHPTGNTGELFF. Here the CDR3 DNA reads TGTGCCAGCAGTTTACATCCGACTGGAAACACCGGGGAGCTGTTTTTT. V and J are TRBV27 and TRBJ2-2; D unresolved. Trimming stripped 2 bases from V and 2 bases from J, with 12 bases between. CDR1 and CDR2 (germline): MNHEY, SMNVEV (reference sequence). This CDR3 spans 16 amino acids.

This chain links TRBV19 with TRBJ2-7, with 8 bases matching TRBD1. Germline V lookup: CDR1 LNHDA, CDR2 SQIVND (reference sequence). J lost 1 base, V lost 6 bases, and 5 bases had no gene match. The CDR3 totals 14 residues. The CDR3 region is CASRWTGRSYEQYF. As DNA, the CDR3 is TGTGCCAGTAGGTGGACAGGGAGGTCCTACGAGCAGTACTTC.

The rearrangement uses TRBV4-1 and TRBJ2-1; the D gene is possibly TRBD2 (6 bases). CDR3 length: 13 amino acids. CDR1 and CDR2 (germline): MGHRA, YSYEKL. Trimming took 4 bases from V and 8 from J, leaving 12 bases between them. CDR3 residues: CASSPGARDEQFF. The CDR3 DNA is TGCGCCAGCAGCCCGGGAGCCCGGGATGAGCAGTTCTTC.

This clone was seen a single time. The chain is built from TRBV10-3 and TRBJ1-5, with a tentative D call TRBD1 (5 bases). Trimming pared 6 bases from V and 1 base from J, leaving 10 bases between. The CDR3 runs to 14 residues. Germline values: CDR1 ENHRY, CDR2 SYGVKD. The CDR3 nucleotides are TGTGCCATCAGCTCAGGGTTGAGCAATCAGCCCCAGCATTTT. Translating gives CAISSGLSNQPQHF.

The chain couples TRBV18 to TRBJ2-3; D gene unclear. The CDR3 is 13 residues long. CDR1 is KGHSH, CDR2 LQKENI, per germline. The V and J ends lost 4 bases and 2 bases respectively, with 7 bases between them. The CDR3 loop reads CASSRQTTDTQYF. CDR3 in DNA: TGTGCCAGCTCACGACAAACCACAGATACGCAGTATTTT.

The CDR3 DNA reads as TGTGCCAGCAGCCATCTAGACAGGGGTCCCACTGAAGCTTTCTTT. As protein: CASSHLDRGPTEAFF. The J gene is TRBJ1-1, the V gene TRBV11-1; TRBD1 aligns across 8 bases. Germline trimming cut 5 bases from V and 4 bases from J; bases unmatched to any gene: 9. Germline loops: CDR1 SGHAT, CDR2 FQDESV (reference sequence). The CDR3 has 15 amino acids.

In this sample, this clone turned up once. V gene TRBV9 combines with J gene TRBJ1-3; D gene uncertain. This CDR3 has 17 amino acids. With 2 bases removed from V and 0 bases from J, the gap between germline ends came to 15 bases. Germline CDR1 SGDLS, CDR2 YYNGEE. CDR3 residues: CASSVNRISNSGNTIYF. The CDR3 coding sequence is TGTGCCAGCAGCGTCAACAGAATTTCTAACTCTGGAAACACCATATATTTT.

This chain uses TRBV10-1 with TRBJ2-2; 8 nucleotides line up with TRBD1. Germline values: CDR1 WNHNN, CDR2 SYGVQD (reference sequence). CDR3 length: 16 amino acids. J was trimmed by 7 bases and V by 4 bases; bases with no gene match: 11. This CDR3 reads CASSVPYRGESGELFF. The CDR3, as DNA: TGCGCCAGCAGTGTCCCCTACAGGGGGGAGAGCGGGGAGCTGTTTTTT.

The chain joins TRBV9 to TRBJ2-5; tentatively, D is TRBD2 (6 bases). The V end lost 5 bases, the J end lost 2 bases, and 16 bases lay between the germline ends. This CDR3 has 15 amino acids. CDR1 is SGDLS and CDR2 is YYNGEE in the germline V gene. The CDR3 DNA reads TGTGCCAGCAGTGGGGGGTCGGGGCGACAAGAGACCCAGTACTTC. Translating gives CASSGGSGRQETQYF.

The J gene is TRBJ1-6, the V gene TRBV27; D perhaps matches TRBD1 (5 bases). V was trimmed by 6 bases and J by 1 base, leaving 10 bases between them. The CDR3 contains 15 residues. Germline assignment: CDR1 MNHEY and CDR2 SMNVEV (reference sequence). CDR3 sequence reads: CASRGRESYNSPLHF. The CDR3 region has the DNA TGTGCCAGCAGGGGGCGGGAGTCCTATAATTCACCCCTCCACTTT.

The V gene is TRBV7-9, the J gene TRBJ2-5; TRBD1 is a possible D gene (6 bases). Germline V lookup: CDR1 SEHNR, CDR2 FQNEAQ (reference sequence). V was shortened by 0 bases and J by 5 bases, with 13 bases between the two germline ends. The CDR3 runs 15 residues. The CDR3 region is CASSLASRGQETQYF. CDR3 DNA: TGTGCCAGCAGCTTAGCTTCTCGTGGACAGGAGACCCAGTACTTC.

The chain employs TRBV7-6 and TRBJ2-1; 12 bases agree with TRBD2. This CDR3 has 16 amino acids. Germline CDR1 and CDR2: SGHVS and FNYEAQ. The V gene end was trimmed by 5 bases and the J gene end by 10 bases; junction bases not matched to a gene: 12. As DNA, the CDR3 is TGTGCCAGCAGCGGTGGGACTAGCGGGCGGGGAACGGAGCAGTTCTTC. Translation: CASSGGTSGRGTEQFF.